This TCR beta chain was recorded in a study of patients and donors after allogeneic stem cell transplantation. TCRdb passed the RT-PCR reads through MiXCR, listing each CDR3 protein once. The sample lists 400,000 to 500,000 distinct CDR3 sequences, approximately 16% occurring once. This clonotype was observed a few times. This CDR3 spans 16 amino acids. Germline V gene data show CDR1 as SGHRS and CDR2 as YFSETQ. The junction had 7 bases not matched to a gene; V was cut back by 4 bases and J by 5 bases. The sample taken for sequencing was blood, either unsorted or a sorted T cell fraction (not recorded which). The sequence came from a human donor who was either an allogeneic HSCT recipient or a stem cell or donor lymphocyte infusion donor (not recorded which). It is not recorded whose cells these are; they may come from a transplant donor. The V gene is TRBV5-1, the J gene TRBJ2-5; the match to TRBD2 covers 14 bases. In DNA form, the CDR3 reads TGCGCCAGCAGCGGGGGACTAGCGGGAGTGAGGGAGACCCAGTACTTC. It specifies CASSGGLAGVRETQYF. The entire variable domain, with the rest obtained from reference TRBV5-1 and TRBJ2-5, is as follows: KAGVTQTPRYLIKTRGQQVTLSCSPISGHRSVSWYQQTPGQGLQFLFEYFSETQRNKGNFPGRFSGRQFSNSRSEMNVSTLELGDSALYLCASSGGLAGVRETQYFGPGTRLLVL.